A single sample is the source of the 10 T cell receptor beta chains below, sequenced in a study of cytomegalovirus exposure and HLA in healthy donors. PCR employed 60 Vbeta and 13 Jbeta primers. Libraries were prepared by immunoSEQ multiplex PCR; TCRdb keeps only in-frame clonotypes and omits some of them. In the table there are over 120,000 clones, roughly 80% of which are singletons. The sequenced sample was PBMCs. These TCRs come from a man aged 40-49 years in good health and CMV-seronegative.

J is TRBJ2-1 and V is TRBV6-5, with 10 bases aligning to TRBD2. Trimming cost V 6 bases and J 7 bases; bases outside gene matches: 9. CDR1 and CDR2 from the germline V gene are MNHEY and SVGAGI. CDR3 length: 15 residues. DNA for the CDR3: TGTGCCAGCAGCTTAAGCGGGGGGGCATCTAATGAGCAGTTCTTC. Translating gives CASSLSGGASNEQFF.

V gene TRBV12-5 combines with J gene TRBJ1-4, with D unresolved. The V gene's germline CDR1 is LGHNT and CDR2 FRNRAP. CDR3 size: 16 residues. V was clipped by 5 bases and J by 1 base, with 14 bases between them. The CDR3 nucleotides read TGTGCTAGTGGTCCGGGTCCAGTTATAACTAATGAAAAACTGTTTTTT. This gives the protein CASGPGPVITNEKLFF.

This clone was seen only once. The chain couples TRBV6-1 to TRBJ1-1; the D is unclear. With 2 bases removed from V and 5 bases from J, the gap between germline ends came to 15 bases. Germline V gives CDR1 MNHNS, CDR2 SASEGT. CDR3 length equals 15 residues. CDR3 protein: CASSERRFGGTEAFF. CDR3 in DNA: TGTGCCAGCAGTGAACGGAGGTTCGGAGGGACTGAAGCTTTCTTT.

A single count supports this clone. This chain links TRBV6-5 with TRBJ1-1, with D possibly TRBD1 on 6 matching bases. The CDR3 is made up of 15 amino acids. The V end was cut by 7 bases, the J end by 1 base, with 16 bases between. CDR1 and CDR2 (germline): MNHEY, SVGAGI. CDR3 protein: CASNPPGGRNTEAFF. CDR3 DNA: TGTGCCAGCAACCCCCCGGGGGGCAGGAACACTGAAGCTTTCTTT.

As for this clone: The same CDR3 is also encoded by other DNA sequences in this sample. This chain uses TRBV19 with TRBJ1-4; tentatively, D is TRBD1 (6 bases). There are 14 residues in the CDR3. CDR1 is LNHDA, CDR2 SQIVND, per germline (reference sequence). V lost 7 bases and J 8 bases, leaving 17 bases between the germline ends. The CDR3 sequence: CASTLTGMGEKLFF. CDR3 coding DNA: TGTGCCAGTACCTTGACAGGTATGGGAGAAAAACTGTTTTTT.

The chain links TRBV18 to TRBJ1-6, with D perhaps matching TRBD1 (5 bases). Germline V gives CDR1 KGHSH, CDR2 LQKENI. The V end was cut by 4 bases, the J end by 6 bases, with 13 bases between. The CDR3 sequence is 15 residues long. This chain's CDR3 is CASSRGTELNSPLHF. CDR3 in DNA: TGTGCCAGCTCACGCGGGACGGAGCTTAATTCACCCCTCCACTTT.

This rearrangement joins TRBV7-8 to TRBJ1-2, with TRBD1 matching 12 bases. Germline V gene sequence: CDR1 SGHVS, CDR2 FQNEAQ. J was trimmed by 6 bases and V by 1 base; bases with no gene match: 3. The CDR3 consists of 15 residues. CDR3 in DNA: TGTGCCAGCAGCTTAGGGGACAGGGGGCTTGATGGCTACACCTTC. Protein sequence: CASSLGDRGLDGYTF.

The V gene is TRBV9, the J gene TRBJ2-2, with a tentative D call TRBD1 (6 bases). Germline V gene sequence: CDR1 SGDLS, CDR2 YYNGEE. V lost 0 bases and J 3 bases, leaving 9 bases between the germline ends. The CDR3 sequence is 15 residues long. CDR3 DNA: TGTGCCAGCAGCGTAGGGGGGCGCGACACCGGGGAGCTGTTTTTT. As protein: CASSVGGRDTGELFF.

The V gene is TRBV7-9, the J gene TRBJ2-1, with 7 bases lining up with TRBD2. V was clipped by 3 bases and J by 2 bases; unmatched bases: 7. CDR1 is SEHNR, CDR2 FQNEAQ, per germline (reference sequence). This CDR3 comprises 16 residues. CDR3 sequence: CASSFSSGGPYNEQFF. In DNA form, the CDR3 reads TGTGCCAGCAGCTTCTCTAGCGGCGGCCCCTACAATGAGCAGTTCTTC.

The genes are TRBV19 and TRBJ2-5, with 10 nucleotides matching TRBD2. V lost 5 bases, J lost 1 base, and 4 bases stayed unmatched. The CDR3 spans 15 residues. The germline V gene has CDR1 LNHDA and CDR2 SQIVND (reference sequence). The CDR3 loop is CASSLGLAAQETQYF. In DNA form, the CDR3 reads TGTGCCAGTAGTCTAGGACTAGCGGCCCAAGAGACCCAGTACTTC.